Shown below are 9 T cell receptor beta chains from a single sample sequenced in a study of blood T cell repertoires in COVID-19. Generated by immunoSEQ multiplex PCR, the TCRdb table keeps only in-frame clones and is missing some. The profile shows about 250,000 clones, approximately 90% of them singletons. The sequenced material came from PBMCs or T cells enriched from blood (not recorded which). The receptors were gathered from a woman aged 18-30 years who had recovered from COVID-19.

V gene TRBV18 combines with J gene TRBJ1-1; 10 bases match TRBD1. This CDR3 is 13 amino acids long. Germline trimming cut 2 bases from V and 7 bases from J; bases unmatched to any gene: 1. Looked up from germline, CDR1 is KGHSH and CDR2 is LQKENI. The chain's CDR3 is CASSPGTGVEAFF. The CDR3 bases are TGTGCCAGCTCACCAGGGACAGGGGTTGAAGCTTTCTTT.

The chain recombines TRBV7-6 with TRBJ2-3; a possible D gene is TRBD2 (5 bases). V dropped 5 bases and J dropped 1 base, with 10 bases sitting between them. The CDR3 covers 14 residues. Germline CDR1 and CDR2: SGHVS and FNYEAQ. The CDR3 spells CASSRRGGTDTQYF. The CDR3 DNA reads TGTGCCAGCAGCCGTCGGGGTGGCACAGATACGCAGTATTTT. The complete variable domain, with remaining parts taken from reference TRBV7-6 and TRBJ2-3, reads GAGVSQSPRYKVTKRGQDVALRCDPISGHVSLYWYRQALGQGPEFLTYFNYEAQQDKSGLPNDRFSAERPEGSISTLTIQRTEQRDSAMYRCASSRRGGTDTQYFGPGTRLTVL.

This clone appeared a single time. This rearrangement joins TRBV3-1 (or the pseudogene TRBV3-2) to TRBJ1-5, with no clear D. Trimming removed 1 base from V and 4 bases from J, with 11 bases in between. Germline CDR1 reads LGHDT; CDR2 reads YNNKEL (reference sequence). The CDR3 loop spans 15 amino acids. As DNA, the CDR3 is TGTGCCAGCAGCCAAGCCGGGTCTTTAAATCAGCCCCAGCATTTT. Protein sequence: CASSQAGSLNQPQHF.

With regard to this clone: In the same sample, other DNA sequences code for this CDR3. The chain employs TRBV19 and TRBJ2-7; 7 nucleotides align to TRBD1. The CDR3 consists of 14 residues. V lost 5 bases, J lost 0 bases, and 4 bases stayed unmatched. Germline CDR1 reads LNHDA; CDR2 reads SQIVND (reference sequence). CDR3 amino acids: CASSPTGSSYEQYF. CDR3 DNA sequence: TGTGCCAGTAGTCCGACAGGGAGCTCCTACGAGCAGTACTTC. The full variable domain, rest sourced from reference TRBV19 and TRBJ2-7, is DGGITQSPKYLFRKEGQNVTLSCEQNLNHDAMYWYRQDPGQGLRLIYYSQIVNDFQKGDIAEGYSVSREKKESFPLTVTSAQKNPTAFYLCASSPTGSSYEQYFGPGTRLTVT.

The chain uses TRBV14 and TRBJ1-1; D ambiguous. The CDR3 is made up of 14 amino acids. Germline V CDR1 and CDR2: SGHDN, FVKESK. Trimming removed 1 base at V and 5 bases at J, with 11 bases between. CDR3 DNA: TGTGCCAGCAGCCAAGTTGGGTCGGGGACTGAAGCTTTCTTT. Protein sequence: CASSQVGSGTEAFF.

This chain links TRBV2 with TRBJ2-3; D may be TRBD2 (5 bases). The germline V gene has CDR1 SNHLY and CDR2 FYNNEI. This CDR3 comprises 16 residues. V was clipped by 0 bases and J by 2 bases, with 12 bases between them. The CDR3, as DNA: TGTGCCAGCAGTGAAGCGCGAGCGGAAAACACAGATACGCAGTATTTT. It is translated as CASSEARAENTDTQYF.

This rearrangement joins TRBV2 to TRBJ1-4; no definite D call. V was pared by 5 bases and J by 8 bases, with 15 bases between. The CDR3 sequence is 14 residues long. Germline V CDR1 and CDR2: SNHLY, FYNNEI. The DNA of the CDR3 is TGTGCCAGCAGTCCTGCGGTAGTTGGGGAAAAACTGTTTTTT. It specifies CASSPAVVGEKLFF.

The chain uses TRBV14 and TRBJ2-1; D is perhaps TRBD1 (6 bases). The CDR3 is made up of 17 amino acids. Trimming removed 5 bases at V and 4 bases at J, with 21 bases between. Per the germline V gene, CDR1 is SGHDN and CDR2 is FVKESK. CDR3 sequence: CASSTMHRVLLYNEQFF. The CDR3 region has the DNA TGTGCCAGCAGCACCATGCACAGGGTCCTTTTGTACAATGAGCAGTTCTTC.

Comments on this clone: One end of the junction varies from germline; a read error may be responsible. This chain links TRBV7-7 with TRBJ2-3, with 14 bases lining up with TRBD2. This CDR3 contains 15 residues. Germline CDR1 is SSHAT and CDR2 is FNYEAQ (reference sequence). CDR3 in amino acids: CASSRLAGGPDTQYF. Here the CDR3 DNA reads TGTGCTAGCAGCCGACTAGCGGGGGGGCCAGATACGCAGTATTTT.